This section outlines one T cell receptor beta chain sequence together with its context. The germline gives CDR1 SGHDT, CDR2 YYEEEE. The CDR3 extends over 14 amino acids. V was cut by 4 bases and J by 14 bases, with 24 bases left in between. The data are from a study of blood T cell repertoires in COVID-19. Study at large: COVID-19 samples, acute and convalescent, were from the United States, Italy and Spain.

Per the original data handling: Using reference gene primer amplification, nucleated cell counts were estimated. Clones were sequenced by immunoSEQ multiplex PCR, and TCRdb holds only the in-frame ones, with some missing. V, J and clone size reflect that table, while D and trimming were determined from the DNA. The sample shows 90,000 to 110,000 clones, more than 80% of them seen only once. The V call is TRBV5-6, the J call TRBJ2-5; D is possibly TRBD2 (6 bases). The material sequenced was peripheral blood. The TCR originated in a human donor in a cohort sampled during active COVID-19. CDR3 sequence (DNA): TGTGCCAGCAGCCCCCGAGGATGGAGGGAGTCGGAATACTTC. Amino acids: CASSPRGWRESEYF.